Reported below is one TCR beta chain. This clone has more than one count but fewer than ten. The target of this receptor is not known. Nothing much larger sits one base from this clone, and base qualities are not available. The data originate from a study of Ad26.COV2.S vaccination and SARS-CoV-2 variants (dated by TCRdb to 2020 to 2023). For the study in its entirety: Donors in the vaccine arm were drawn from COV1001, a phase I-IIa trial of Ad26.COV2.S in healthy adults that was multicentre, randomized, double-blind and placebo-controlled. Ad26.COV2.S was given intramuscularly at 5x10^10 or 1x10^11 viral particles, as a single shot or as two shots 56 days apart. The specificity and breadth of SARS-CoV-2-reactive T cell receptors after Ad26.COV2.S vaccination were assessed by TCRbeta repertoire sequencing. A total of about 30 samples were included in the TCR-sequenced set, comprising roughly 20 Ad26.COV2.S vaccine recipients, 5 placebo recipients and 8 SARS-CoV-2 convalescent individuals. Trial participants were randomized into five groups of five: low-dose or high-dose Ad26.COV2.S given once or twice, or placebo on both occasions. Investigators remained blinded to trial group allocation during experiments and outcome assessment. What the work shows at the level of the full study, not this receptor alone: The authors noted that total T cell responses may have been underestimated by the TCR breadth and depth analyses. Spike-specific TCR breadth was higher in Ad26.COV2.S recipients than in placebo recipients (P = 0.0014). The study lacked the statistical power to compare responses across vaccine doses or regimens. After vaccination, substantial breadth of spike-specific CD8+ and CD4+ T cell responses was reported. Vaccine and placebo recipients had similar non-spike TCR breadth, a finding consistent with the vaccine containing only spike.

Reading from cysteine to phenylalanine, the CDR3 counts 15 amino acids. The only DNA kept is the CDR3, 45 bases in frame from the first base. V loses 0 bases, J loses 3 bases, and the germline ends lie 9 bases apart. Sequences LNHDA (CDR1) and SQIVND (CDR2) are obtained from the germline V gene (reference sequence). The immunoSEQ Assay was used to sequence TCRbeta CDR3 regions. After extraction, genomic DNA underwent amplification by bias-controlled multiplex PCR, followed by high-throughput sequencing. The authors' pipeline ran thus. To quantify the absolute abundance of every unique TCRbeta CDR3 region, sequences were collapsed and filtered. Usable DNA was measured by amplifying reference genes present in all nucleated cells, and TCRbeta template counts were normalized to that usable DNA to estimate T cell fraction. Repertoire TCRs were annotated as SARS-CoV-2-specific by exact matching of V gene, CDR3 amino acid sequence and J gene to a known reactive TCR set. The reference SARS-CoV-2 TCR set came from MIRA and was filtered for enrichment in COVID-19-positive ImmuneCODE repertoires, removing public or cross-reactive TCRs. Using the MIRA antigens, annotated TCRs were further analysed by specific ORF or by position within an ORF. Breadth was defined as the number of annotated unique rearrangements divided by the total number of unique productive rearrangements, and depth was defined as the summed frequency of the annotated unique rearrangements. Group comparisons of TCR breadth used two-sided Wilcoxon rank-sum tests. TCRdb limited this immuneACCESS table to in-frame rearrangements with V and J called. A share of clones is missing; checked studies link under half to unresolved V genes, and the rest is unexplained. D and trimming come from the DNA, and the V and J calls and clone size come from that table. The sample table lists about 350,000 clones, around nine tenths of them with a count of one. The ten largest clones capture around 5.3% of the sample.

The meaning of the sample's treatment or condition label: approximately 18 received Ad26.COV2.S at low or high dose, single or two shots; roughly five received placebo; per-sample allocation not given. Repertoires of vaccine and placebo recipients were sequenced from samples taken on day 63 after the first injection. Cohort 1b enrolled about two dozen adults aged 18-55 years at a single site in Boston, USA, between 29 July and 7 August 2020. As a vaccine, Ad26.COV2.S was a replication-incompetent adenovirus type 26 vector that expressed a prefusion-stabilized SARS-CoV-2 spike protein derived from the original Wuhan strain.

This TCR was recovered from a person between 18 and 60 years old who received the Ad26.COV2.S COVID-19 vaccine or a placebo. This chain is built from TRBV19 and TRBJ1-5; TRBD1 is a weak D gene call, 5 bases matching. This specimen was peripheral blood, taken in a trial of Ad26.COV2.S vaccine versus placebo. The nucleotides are TGTGCCAGTAGTATAGAGCGACAGCTCAATCAGCCCCAGCATTTT. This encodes CASSIERQLNQPQHF.